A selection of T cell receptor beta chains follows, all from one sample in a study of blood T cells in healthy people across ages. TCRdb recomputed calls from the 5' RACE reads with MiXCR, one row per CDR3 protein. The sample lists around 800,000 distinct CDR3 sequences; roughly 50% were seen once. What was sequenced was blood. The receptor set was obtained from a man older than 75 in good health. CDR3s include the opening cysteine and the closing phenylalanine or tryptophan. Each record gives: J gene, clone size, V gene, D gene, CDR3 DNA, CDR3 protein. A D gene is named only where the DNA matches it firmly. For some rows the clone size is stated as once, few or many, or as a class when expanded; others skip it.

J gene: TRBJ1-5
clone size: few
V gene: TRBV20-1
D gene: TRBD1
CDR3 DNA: TGCAGTGCTTTAACCGGGACAGGCTACAATCAGCCCCAGCATTTT
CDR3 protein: CSALTGTGYNQPQHF

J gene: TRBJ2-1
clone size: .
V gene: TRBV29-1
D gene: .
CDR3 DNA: TGCAGCGCTGCCCAAGCGTTCTACAATGAGCAGTTCTTC
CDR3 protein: CSAAQAFYNEQFF

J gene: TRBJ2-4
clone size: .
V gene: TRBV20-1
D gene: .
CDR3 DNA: TGCAGTGCCCGCCCTGGGGGAGGTGCTGACATTCAGTACTTC
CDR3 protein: CSARPGGGADIQYF

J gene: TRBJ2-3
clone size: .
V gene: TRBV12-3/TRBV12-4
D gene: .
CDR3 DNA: TGTGCCAGCAGAGGACGGGGTTTCACAGATACGCAGTATTTT
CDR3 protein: CASRGRGFTDTQYF

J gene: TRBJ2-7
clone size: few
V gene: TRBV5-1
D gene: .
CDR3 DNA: TGCGCCAGCAGCTTGTCAGGGCAAACCTACGAGCAGTACTTC
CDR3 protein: CASSLSGQTYEQYF

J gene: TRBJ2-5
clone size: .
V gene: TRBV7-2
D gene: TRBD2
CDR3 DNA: TGTGCCAGCAGCCTAGGTTCTAACGGGAGGATGGTGGAGACCCAGTACTTC
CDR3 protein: CASSLGSNGRMVETQYF

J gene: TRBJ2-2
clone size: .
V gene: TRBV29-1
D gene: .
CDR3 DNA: TGCAGCGTTGGAGACAGACTCGCGAACACCGGGGAGCTGTTTTTT
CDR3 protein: CSVGDRLANTGELFF

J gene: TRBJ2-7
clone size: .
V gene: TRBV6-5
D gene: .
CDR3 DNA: TGTGCCAGCAGTTACCCCAGGGGAGAGGGGTACGAGCAGTACTTC
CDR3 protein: CASSYPRGEGYEQYF

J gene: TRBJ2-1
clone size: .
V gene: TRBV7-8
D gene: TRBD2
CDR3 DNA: TGTGCCAGCAGCTTAGGGAGGGGACTAGCGGCTAGAAATGAGCAGTTCTTC
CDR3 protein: CASSLGRGLAARNEQFF

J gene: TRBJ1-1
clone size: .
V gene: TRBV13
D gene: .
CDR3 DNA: TGTGCCAGCAGCTTAGCCCCCCCCGGGGGTGGGACTGAAGCTTTCTTT
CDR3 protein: CASSLAPPGGGTEAFF

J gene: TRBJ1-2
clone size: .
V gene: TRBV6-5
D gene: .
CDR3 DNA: TGTGCCAGCCCTTACCTCGCAGGAGAAGGCTACACCTTC
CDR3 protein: CASPYLAGEGYTF

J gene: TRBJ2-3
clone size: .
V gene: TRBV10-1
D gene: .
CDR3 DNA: TGCGCCAGCAGTGAGTCGACCAGATACGCGTATTTT
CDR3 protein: CASSESTRYAYF